The 24 T cell receptor beta chains below all came from one sample that was sequenced in a study of T-cell memory formation after mild COVID-19. From the 5' RACE reads, TCRdb called clonotypes with MiXCR, one entry per CDR3 protein. The sample gives 350,000 or so distinct CDR3 sequences, 20% to 25% of which show up once; 21% is in the top ten. Specimen: PBMCs or a T cell subset sorted from them (not recorded which). Receptors were obtained from a man younger than 30 who had mild COVID-19 (a few samples of this study predate the infection). Cell type and time point are not known.

V and J are TRBV27 and TRBJ2-1; TRBD2 matches 12 bases. The CDR3 runs to 16 residues. Germline values: CDR1 MNHEY, CDR2 SMNVEV (reference sequence). Germline trimming cut 2 bases from V and 10 bases from J; bases unmatched to any gene: 9. CDR3 protein: CASSLILAGGLREQFF. The CDR3 nucleotides are TGTGCCAGCAGTTTAATACTAGCGGGGGGCCTAAGAGAGCAGTTCTTC.

V is TRBV18 and J is TRBJ1-1; 10 bases map to TRBD1. The CDR3 runs 17 residues. V was pared by 0 bases and J by 4 bases, with 8 bases of the junction left unmatched. CDR1 is KGHSH and CDR2 is LQKENI in the germline V gene. CDR3 bases: TGTGCCAGCTCACCACCGGGGACAGGGGTTTGGGTCACTGAAGCTTTCTTT. Residues: CASSPPGTGVWVTEAFF.

In DNA, the CDR3 is TGTGCCAGCAGCTACCCGGGCCTCGAAGGCCCCACGCAGTATTTT. Its protein product is CASSYPGLEGPTQYF. V and J are TRBV7-2 and TRBJ2-3; D remains ambiguous. The CDR3 loop spans 15 amino acids. With 4 bases removed from V and 9 bases from J, the gap between germline ends came to 20 bases. The germline V gene has CDR1 SGHTA and CDR2 FQGNSA.

This rearrangement joins TRBV12-3 or TRBV12-4 to TRBJ1-4, with D perhaps TRBD1 (5 bases). This CDR3 spans 14 amino acids. Trimming cost V 7 bases and J 4 bases, with 13 bases left between them. CDR3 loop: CASKAGRLNEKLFF. CDR3 DNA: TGTGCCAGCAAGGCGGGACGGCTTAATGAAAAACTGTTTTTT.

This clonotype was seen a handful of times. This chain's CDR3 is CSAAQWTSGSYNEQFF. The CDR3 DNA reads TGCAGTGCTGCCCAATGGACTAGCGGATCCTACAATGAGCAGTTCTTC. The V gene is TRBV20-1, the J gene TRBJ2-1, with 10 nucleotides matching TRBD2. Losses at the gene ends were 5 bases for V and 1 base for J; bases not matched to a gene: 8. Per the germline V gene, CDR1 is DFQATT and CDR2 is SNEGSKA (reference sequence). The CDR3 spans 16 residues.

This clonotype occurred many times. V is TRBV7-2 and J is TRBJ2-1, with D tentatively TRBD1 or TRBD2 (5 bases each). The V gene's germline CDR1 is SGHTA and CDR2 FQGNSA. The CDR3 spans 13 residues. V was clipped by 1 base and J by 9 bases, with 10 bases between them. CDR3 sequence reads: CASSLGRGSEQFF. DNA for the CDR3: TGTGCCAGCAGCTTAGGACGGGGCAGTGAGCAGTTCTTC.

This sequence joins TRBV15 and TRBJ2-3; TRBD1 aligns across 11 bases. This CDR3 contains 14 residues. After removal of 6 bases from V and 6 bases from J, the junction contained 5 bases not matched to a gene. CDR1 is LNHNV and CDR2 is YYDKDF in the germline V gene (reference sequence). The CDR3: CATRGGQGGDTQYF. The CDR3 nucleotides read TGTGCCACCAGAGGGGGACAGGGGGGCGATACGCAGTATTTT. The entire variable domain, with the rest obtained from reference TRBV15 and TRBJ2-3, is as follows: DAMVIQNPRYQVTQFGKPVTLSCSQTLNHNVMYWYQQKSSQAPKLLFHYYDKDFNNEADTPDNFQSRRPNTSFCFLDIRSPGLGDTAMYLCATRGGQGGDTQYFGPGTRLTVL.

V gene TRBV7-8 combines with J gene TRBJ1-4; TRBD1 is a possible D gene (6 bases). Trimming cost V 7 bases and J 3 bases, with 12 bases left between them. The CDR3 runs 14 residues. Germline V CDR1 and CDR2: SGHVS, FQNEAQ. DNA for the CDR3: TGTGCCAGCACCCGGGACACCTCTAATGAAAAACTGTTTTTT. Translation: CASTRDTSNEKLFF.

Only a few counts were recorded for this clonotype. This chain connects TRBV7-9 to TRBJ2-2; weak D call: TRBD2 (5 bases). The CDR3 is made up of 15 amino acids. Germline assignment: CDR1 SEHNR and CDR2 FQNEAQ (reference sequence). V was cut by 4 bases and J by 2 bases, with 11 bases left in between. The CDR3 sequence: CASSSGITNTGELFF. In DNA, the CDR3 is TGTGCCAGCAGCTCCGGGATCACTAACACCGGGGAGCTGTTTTTT.

This clonotype showed up many times. This rearrangement joins TRBV12-3 or TRBV12-4 to TRBJ2-3, with TRBD1 matching 9 bases. V was clipped by 10 bases and J by 9 bases; unmatched bases: 5. This CDR3 contains 11 residues. CDR3 in amino acids: CATDRGRTQYF. CDR3 sequence (DNA): TGTGCCACGGACAGGGGACGGACGCAGTATTTT.

The V call is TRBV6-5, the J call TRBJ2-7; 7 nucleotides match TRBD1. The CDR3 is 14 amino acids. The junction had 6 bases not matched to a gene; V was cut back by 5 bases and J by 2 bases. Germline CDR1 reads MNHEY; CDR2 reads SVGAGI. The CDR3 coding sequence is TGTGCCAGCAGTACGACAGGGACCACCTACGAGCAGTACGTC. As protein: CASSTTGTTYEQYV.

This clonotype was counted between two and nine times. The chain uses TRBV4-2 and TRBJ1-1; the D is unclear. CDR1 LGHNA and CDR2 YNFKEQ come from the germline V gene. The CDR3 consists of 15 residues. Trimming cost V 4 bases and J 3 bases, with 15 bases left between them. The DNA of the CDR3 is TGTGCCAGCAGCCTATCGTTTCTGACGGACACTGAAGCTTTCTTT. Protein product: CASSLSFLTDTEAFF.

This CDR3 is CASSRRDRVFWGEQYV. DNA of the CDR3: TGTGCCAGCAGCCGAAGGGACAGGGTGTTTTGGGGCGAGCAGTACGTC. The chain has TRBV3-1 and TRBJ2-7; TRBD1 aligns across 9 bases. The germline V gene has CDR1 LGHDT and CDR2 YNNKEL (reference sequence). This CDR3 has 16 amino acids. With V trimmed by 4 bases and J by 6 bases, 13 bases remained unmatched.

J is TRBJ1-2 and V is TRBV4-3, with D maybe TRBD1 (6 bases). The CDR3 length is 13 residues. The ends were cut back, 1 base at V and 5 bases at J, with 8 bases in the middle. CDR1 and CDR2 from the germline V gene are LGHNA and YSLEER. DNA of the CDR3: TGCGCCAGCAGCCAAGTAGGGGGATATGGCTACACCTTC. As protein: CASSQVGGYGYTF.

This chain connects TRBV12-3 or TRBV12-4 to TRBJ1-2; possibly TRBD1 for D (6 bases). Trimming removed 4 bases at V and 3 bases at J, with 18 bases between. The CDR3 covers 16 residues. Here the CDR3 reads CASSSRAVQGYYGYTF. In DNA, the CDR3 is TGTGCCAGCAGTTCGCGAGCAGTCCAGGGGTACTATGGCTACACCTTC.

This clonotype came up a few times. CDR3 DNA: TGTGCCAGCAGTGAATCCGACAATGAGCAGTTCTTC. It specifies CASSESDNEQFF. This chain links TRBV2 with TRBJ2-1; D is undetermined. V lost 2 bases to trimming and J lost 5 bases, with 4 bases between them. The CDR3 contains 12 residues. Germline loops: CDR1 SNHLY, CDR2 FYNNEI.

A few counts support this clonotype. V gene TRBV5-5 combines with J gene TRBJ2-7; no firm D call. Between the trimmed V and J ends, which lost 2 bases and 0 bases, there was a span of 6 bases. CDR3 length equals 13 residues. Germline CDR1 is SGHKS and CDR2 is YYEKEE (reference sequence). The CDR3 region is CASSLRDSYEQYF. The CDR3 coding sequence is TGTGCCAGCAGCTTAAGGGACTCCTACGAGCAGTACTTC.

In its sample, this clonotype is medium-sized. The genes are TRBV6-5 and TRBJ2-5, with 10 nucleotides matching TRBD1. The CDR3 extends over 15 amino acids. V trimming: 0 bases; J trimming: 6 bases; junction bases outside the gene matches: 4. The germline CDR1 and CDR2 sequences are MNHEY and SVGAGI. CDR3 sequence: CASSYSTGGGKTQYF. The CDR3 nucleotides are TGTGCCAGCAGTTACTCGACAGGGGGCGGGAAGACCCAGTACTTC.

The chain carries TRBV4-1 and TRBJ2-2; D not certain. This CDR3 is built from 13 residues. V was cut by 0 bases and J by 6 bases, with 5 bases left in between. Per the germline V gene, CDR1 is MGHRA and CDR2 is YSYEKL. Written as DNA, the CDR3 is TGCGCCAGCAGCCAAGACTTCGCCGGGGAGCTGTTTTTT. Translation: CASSQDFAGELFF.

The chain recombines TRBV2 with TRBJ2-5, with 8 bases identical to TRBD1. CDR1 SNHLY and CDR2 FYNNEI come from the germline V gene. This CDR3 region has 12 residues. V gave up 11 bases and J gave up 1 base; unmatched junction bases: 3. CDR3 region: CAGDRGQETQYF. CDR3 DNA: TGTGCCGGAGACAGGGGCCAAGAGACCCAGTACTTC.

This clonotype was counted between two and nine times. CDR3 sequence (DNA): TGTGCCAGCAGCCAGTTCGGTAGCTGGGATACGCAGTATTTT. It codes for CASSQFGSWDTQYF. The chain combines TRBV7-2 with TRBJ2-3; D unclear. CDR3 size: 14 residues. The germline CDR1 and CDR2 sequences are SGHTA and FQGNSA. Trimming cost V 5 bases and J 6 bases, with 15 bases left between them.

CDR3 nucleotides: TGCAGTGCAACCCCGGGACAGGGAGAGGTCTATGGCTACACCTTC. Residues: CSATPGQGEVYGYTF. This chain uses TRBV20-1 with TRBJ1-2; 9 nucleotides agree with TRBD1. The CDR3 runs to 15 residues. CDR1 and CDR2 (germline): DFQATT, SNEGSKA (reference sequence). V lost 6 bases and J lost 4; bases outside the gene matches: 12.

The CDR3 sequence: CASSGRVWSDGYTF. The CDR3 DNA is TGTGCCAGCAGTGGCAGGGTATGGTCTGATGGCTACACCTTC. The chain joins TRBV6-5 to TRBJ1-2; D is perhaps TRBD1 (5 bases). Germline-derived CDR1 and CDR2 are MNHEY and SVGAGI. The V and J ends lost 5 bases and 6 bases respectively, with 16 bases between them. The CDR3 covers 14 residues.

This chain links TRBV12-3 or TRBV12-4 with TRBJ2-7, with D perhaps given as TRBD1 or TRBD2 (5 bases each). V was clipped by 3 bases and J by 6 bases, with 6 bases between them. The CDR3 loop spans 11 amino acids. CDR3 in DNA: TGTGCCAGCAGTTTTGGGGGCGAGCAGTACGTC. It translates to CASSFGGEQYV.